At least ten counts were recorded for the clone carrying this TCR beta chain. Its antigen is unknown. The data were obtained in a study of blood T cells in healthy people across ages. Notes on the study in general: Samples with more naive T cells showed higher observed beta diversity.

Isolated PBMCs totaled at least 6 million in each sample. Using a J-beta primer mix together with a sample-barcoded 5' primer, a second PCR was run for roughly 7 to 12 cycles. Researchers report that a template-switch adaptor with 12 random nucleotides tagged each cDNA molecule. TCRdb ran MiXCR on the 5' RACE reads and lists one entry per CDR3 protein. The profile covers 1.5 million to 2 million distinct CDR3 sequences, with approximately 28% appearing a single time and about 8% taken by the ten largest. Source material: blood. The sequence was collected from a woman aged 25 to 39 in good health.

The CDR3, as DNA: TGCAGCGCCGCGGGTCCAGGGGCCCTTTACGAGCAGTACTTC. As protein: CSAAGPGALYEQYF. The chain couples TRBV29-1 to TRBJ2-7, with D tentatively TRBD1 (6 bases). CDR3 size: 14 residues. V dropped 7 bases and J dropped 4 bases, with 20 bases sitting between them. The germline gives CDR1 SQVTM, CDR2 ANQGSEA.